Following are 24 T cell receptor beta chains from one sample sequenced in a study of cytomegalovirus exposure and HLA in healthy donors (TCRdb year 2017). Libraries were prepared through the immunoSEQ multiplex PCR assay. A mixture of 60 forward primers for TCR Vbeta segments and 13 reverse primers for TCR Jbeta segments was used in the multiplex PCR. TCRdb holds this immuneACCESS table with in-frame rearrangements only. Some clones are missing; in checked studies, unresolved V genes explain under half, and the rest has no known cause. This sample gives 130,000 to 150,000 clones in total; approximately 80% of them show up just once. Clones ranked in the top ten supply around 4.9% of the sample. The sample comprised PBMCs. The source of these receptors is a male donor in good health and CMV-seronegative.

This clone was picked up one time. V usage is TRBV10-3 and J usage is TRBJ1-1; weak D call: TRBD1 (6 bases). Looked up from germline, CDR1 is ENHRY and CDR2 is SYGVKD. Between the trimmed V and J ends, which lost 10 bases and 5 bases, there was a span of 23 bases. The CDR3 is made up of 15 amino acids. The CDR3 is CATLLNPGVSTEAFF. The CDR3, as DNA: TGTGCCACCCTCCTGAACCCAGGGGTTTCGACTGAAGCTTTCTTT.

The chain uses TRBV7-8 and TRBJ2-7; no firm D call. The CDR3 contains 15 residues. Trimming took 1 base from V and 1 from J, leaving 11 bases between them. Looked up from germline, CDR1 is SGHVS and CDR2 is FQNEAQ. CDR3 protein: CASSLGRLPSYEQYF. As DNA, the CDR3 is TGTGCCAGCAGCTTAGGCAGGCTGCCATCCTACGAGCAGTACTTC. Looking up the rest from reference TRBV7-8 and TRBJ2-7 gives the full variable domain: GAGVSQSPRYKVAKRGQDVALRCDPISGHVSLFWYQQALGQGPEFLTYFQNEAQLDKSGLPSDRFFAERPEGSVSTLKIQRTQQEDSAVYLCASSLGRLPSYEQYFGPGTRLTVT.

The chain joins TRBV10-2 to TRBJ1-3; the D gene is possibly TRBD1 (6 bases). The CDR3 consists of 13 residues. Germline CDR1 is WSHSY and CDR2 is SAAADI. Trimming cost V 4 bases and J 2 bases, with 6 bases left between them. CDR3 in amino acids: CASSAGAGNTIYF. CDR3 DNA sequence: TGCGCCAGCAGTGCAGGGGCTGGAAACACCATATATTTT.

This chain's CDR3 is CASSESGAGRNTGELFF. As DNA, the CDR3 is TGTGCCAGCAGTGAATCAGGGGCAGGACGGAACACCGGGGAGCTGTTTTTT. J is TRBJ2-2 and V is TRBV25-1; D is perhaps TRBD1 (6 bases). Trimming took off 1 base at V and 1 base at J, with 13 bases between the two ends. CDR1 MGHDK and CDR2 SYGVNS come from the germline V gene. This CDR3 comprises 17 residues.

The chain's CDR3 is CASSPPSNYGYTF. As DNA, the CDR3 is TGTGCCAGCTCACCCCCCAGTAACTATGGCTACACCTTC. This chain joins TRBV18 and TRBJ1-2; D unclear. This CDR3 is 13 amino acids long. The V gene's germline CDR1 is KGHSH and CDR2 LQKENI. Trimming stripped 3 bases from V and 1 base from J, with 6 bases between.

The J gene is TRBJ2-3, the V gene TRBV10-3, with 12 bases lining up with TRBD1. The trim removed 1 base at V and 4 bases at J, leaving 3 bases unmatched. This CDR3 has 16 residues. Per the germline V gene, CDR1 is ENHRY and CDR2 is SYGVKD. The CDR3 loop is CAISELGQGASDTQYF. For the CDR3, the DNA is TGTGCCATCAGTGAGTTGGGACAGGGGGCGTCAGATACGCAGTATTTT.

This rearrangement joins TRBV19 to TRBJ1-1; D possibly corresponds to TRBD1 (5 bases). CDR1 is LNHDA, CDR2 SQIVND, per germline (reference sequence). CDR3 length: 14 residues. Trimming cost V 4 bases and J 0 bases, with 9 bases left between them. The CDR3 reads CASSTGDLNTEAFF. CDR3 DNA sequence: TGTGCCAGTAGTACGGGGGACTTGAACACTGAAGCTTTCTTT. The whole variable domain, filled in from reference TRBV19 and TRBJ1-1, reads DGGITQSPKYLFRKEGQNVTLSCEQNLNHDAMYWYRQDPGQGLRLIYYSQIVNDFQKGDIAEGYSVSREKKESFPLTVTSAQKNPTAFYLCASSTGDLNTEAFFGQGTRLTVV.

V and J are TRBV9 and TRBJ1-3; D perhaps matches TRBD1 (5 bases). The CDR3 has 16 residues. The germline V gene encodes CDR1 SGDLS and CDR2 YYNGEE. Between the trimmed V and J ends, which lost 3 bases and 0 bases, there was a span of 13 bases. The CDR3 here is CASSETASLSGNTIYF. CDR3 bases: TGTGCCAGCAGCGAGACAGCTTCCCTCTCTGGAAACACCATATATTTT.

The rearrangement uses TRBV18 and TRBJ2-7; 8 bases fit TRBD1. After removal of 3 bases from V and 4 bases from J, the junction contained 5 bases not matched to a gene. This CDR3 spans 14 amino acids. From germline, CDR1 is KGHSH and CDR2 LQKENI. CDR3 nucleotides: TGTGCCAGCTCACCGAAGGACAGGGCTTACGAGCAGTACTTC. This gives the protein CASSPKDRAYEQYF.

In this sample, this clone turned up a few times. This chain joins TRBV5-6 and TRBJ2-3; the match to TRBD1 covers 9 bases. There are 17 residues in the CDR3. V lost 0 bases to trimming and J lost 2 bases; unmatched junction nucleotides: 7. In germline, CDR1 is SGHDT, CDR2 YYEEEE. The CDR3 DNA reads as TGTGCCAGCAGCTTGGTCGGGACAGGGACCAACACAGATACGCAGTATTTT. This codes for CASSLVGTGTNTDTQYF.

This chain links TRBV2 with TRBJ2-7; 7 nucleotides agree with TRBD1. The CDR3 runs 17 residues. Germline CDR1 SNHLY, CDR2 FYNNEI. V lost 10 bases and J lost 3; bases outside the gene matches: 21. DNA of the CDR3: TGTGCCACGGACAGGTCAGCTCTATCTAAGGTCAACTACGAGCAGTACTTC. Its protein is CATDRSALSKVNYEQYF.

This clone was observed a few times. V and J are TRBV2 and TRBJ2-6; TRBD1 is a possible D gene (6 bases). The CDR3 runs to 17 residues. Germline V gene sequence: CDR1 SNHLY, CDR2 FYNNEI. The ends were cut back, 7 bases at V and 5 bases at J, with 21 bases in the middle. CDR3 region: CASTGVPRRTRANVLTF. In DNA form, the CDR3 reads TGTGCCAGCACAGGGGTACCTCGCAGGACAAGGGCCAACGTCCTGACTTTC.

This clone was seen only a few times. This chain joins TRBV4-3 and TRBJ2-7; maybe TRBD2 (5 bases). V dropped 1 base and J dropped 1 base, with 20 bases sitting between them. Germline V lookup: CDR1 LGHNA, CDR2 YSLEER. There are 18 residues in the CDR3. The CDR3 DNA follows: TGCGCCAGCAGCCAAGGAAGCCGGGGTACTAGTGGATCCTACGAGCAGTACTTC. Encoded protein: CASSQGSRGTSGSYEQYF.

This sequence joins TRBV27 and TRBJ1-6; 7 positions agree with TRBD1. Germline CDR1 is MNHEY and CDR2 is SMNVEV (reference sequence). The length of the CDR3 is 15 residues. V trimming: 4 bases; J trimming: 9 bases; junction bases outside the gene matches: 9. The chain's CDR3 is CASSYRQGVGSPLHF. The CDR3 coding sequence is TGTGCCAGCAGTTACCGACAGGGAGTGGGTTCACCCCTCCACTTT.

V gene TRBV6-5 combines with J gene TRBJ1-1; possible D gene TRBD1, 5 bases. CDR3 length: 13 amino acids. Germline V gene lookup returns CDR1 MNHEY and CDR2 SVGAGI. Trimming left V 6 bases short and J 11 bases short, with 19 bases between. CDR3 nucleotides: TGTGCCAGCAGCCAAGGGGCACGGAGTAAGGCTTTCTTT. Encoded protein: CASSQGARSKAFF.

The chain carries TRBV2 and TRBJ2-1, with D perhaps TRBD2 (5 bases). V gave up 8 bases and J gave up 8 bases, with 13 bases separating them. The length of the CDR3 is 12 residues. The germline gives CDR1 SNHLY, CDR2 FYNNEI. CDR3 coding DNA: TGTGCCAGCGGGTGGGAGAACGATGAGCAGTTCTTC. Encoded protein: CASGWENDEQFF.

This clone has only one observation. The J gene is TRBJ1-6, the V gene TRBV10-3; 7 positions agree with TRBD1. The CDR3 sequence is 14 residues long. V was pared by 6 bases and J by 7 bases, with 6 bases of the junction left unmatched. The V gene's germline CDR1 is ENHRY and CDR2 SYGVKD. CDR3 region: CAIREGARNSPLHF. The CDR3 DNA is TGTGCCATCAGGGAGGGGGCCCGGAATTCACCCCTCCACTTT.

The chain's CDR3 is CASSFALTSGGANEQFF. CDR3 DNA: TGTGCCAGCAGTTTCGCCCTAACTAGCGGGGGGGCCAATGAGCAGTTCTTC. The chain combines TRBV28 with TRBJ2-1, with 13 nucleotides matching TRBD2. Germline-derived CDR1 and CDR2 are MDHEN and SYDVKM. The V gene end was trimmed by 3 bases and the J gene end by 6 bases; junction bases not matched to a gene: 8. CDR3 size: 17 residues.

The gene calls are TRBV28 and TRBJ1-1, with a possible D match to TRBD1 (5 bases). The germline V gene encodes CDR1 MDHEN and CDR2 SYDVKM. The CDR3 loop spans 15 amino acids. Trimming removed 10 bases at V and 4 bases at J, with 22 bases between. CDR3 sequence reads: CATESSGGRITEAFF. CDR3 nucleotides: TGTGCCACCGAGAGCTCCGGGGGTAGAATCACTGAAGCTTTCTTT.

V usage is TRBV4-2 and J usage is TRBJ2-1, with D hard to call. The CDR3 totals 15 residues. CDR1 and CDR2 from the germline V gene are LGHNA and YNFKEQ. V was clipped by 2 bases and J by 3 bases, with 11 bases between them. The CDR3 DNA sequence: TGTGCCAGCAGCCAAAGAAGAAGCGACTACAATGAGCAGTTCTTC. Its protein is CASSQRRSDYNEQFF.

The chain joins TRBV19 to TRBJ2-7; TRBD2 matches at 7 bases. Germline CDR1 is LNHDA and CDR2 is SQIVND (reference sequence). The CDR3 loop spans 14 amino acids. V shed 7 bases, J shed 5 bases, and the junction held 11 bases outside the gene matches. CDR3 bases: TGTGCCAGTACCCTACGGAGCGGGGACGACGAGCAGTACTTC. Its protein is CASTLRSGDDEQYF.

The chain recombines TRBV15 with TRBJ2-7; D is unresolved. CDR1 and CDR2 from the germline V gene are LNHNV and YYDKDF (reference sequence). V was trimmed by 0 bases and J by 1 base, leaving 4 bases between them. CDR3 size: 13 residues. CDR3: CATSRDRSYEQYF. CDR3 in DNA: TGTGCCACCAGCAGAGACAGGTCCTACGAGCAGTACTTC. Full variable domain (remainder filled in from reference TRBV15 and TRBJ2-7): DAMVIQNPRYQVTQFGKPVTLSCSQTLNHNVMYWYQQKSSQAPKLLFHYYDKDFNNEADTPDNFQSRRPNTSFCFLDIRSPGLGDTAMYLCATSRDRSYEQYFGPGTRLTVT.

The chain is built from TRBV18 and TRBJ1-3; 8 positions agree with TRBD1. The length of the CDR3 is 15 residues. CDR1 and CDR2 (germline): KGHSH, LQKENI. Losses at the gene ends were 5 bases for V and 3 bases for J; bases not matched to a gene: 6. The CDR3 bases are TGTGCCAGCTCAAGCGGACAGGGAGGTGGAAACACCATATATTTT. Its protein product is CASSSGQGGGNTIYF.

The V gene is TRBV10-3, the J gene TRBJ1-5, with TRBD1 matching over 10 bases. The V gene end was trimmed by 2 bases and the J gene end by 7 bases; junction bases not matched to a gene: 5. In germline, CDR1 is ENHRY, CDR2 SYGVKD. The CDR3 is 15 amino acids. The CDR3 loop reads CAISEGTGVNQPQHF. Written as DNA, the CDR3 is TGTGCCATCAGTGAGGGGACAGGGGTTAACCAGCCCCAGCATTTT.